This T cell receptor beta chain was obtained from a study of T cell repertoires in cytomegalovirus infection. Study-wide context: Public TCR beta signatures were indicative of both CMV infection and a matching HLA type.

Trimming removed 2 bases from V and 3 bases from J, with 11 bases in between. The CDR3 extends over 14 amino acids. Germline loops: CDR1 LGHNA, CDR2 YNFKEQ. This clonotype was counted between two and nine times. TCRdb analysed the reads with MiXCR anew, one entry per CDR3 protein. The sample lists about 180,000 distinct CDR3 sequences, roughly a sixth occurring once. The rearrangement links TRBV4-2 to TRBJ2-7; tentative D call: TRBD1 (5 bases). Sequenced sample: CD8+ T cells from PBMCs. The TCR comes from a human donor in good health (CMV status not recorded). Some clones in this sample may be carry-over from other donors' samples. This CDR3 is CASSQNRMNYEQYF. CDR3 nucleotide sequence: TGTGCCAGCAGCCAAAACAGGATGAACTACGAGCAGTACTTC.